Shown below are 23 T cell receptor beta chains from a single sample sequenced in a study of T-cell reconstitution after alpha-beta-depleted transplantation in children (dated by TCRdb to between 2015 and 2016). The receptor library was made with PCR. The run used an Illumina HiSeq 2500. To normalize quantification of the TCRbeta repertoire, the TCR libraries were built with molecular barcoding that relied on unique molecular identifiers. Clones were called with MiXCR by TCRdb after fastp trimmed the public reads at Q25, and only in-frame beta chains were retained. Each CDR3 protein appears once, grouped with its most common genes and DNA. The sample yields approximately 980,000 distinct CDR3 sequences; about 29% were counted once. The ten largest clones capture roughly 27% of the sample. The meaning of the sample's treatment or condition label: allogeneic hematopoietic cell transplantation with graft depleted of TCRalphabeta T cells and CD19 B cells.

This specimen was PBMCs, mostly from graft donor cells, taken 360 days after TCRalphabeta/CD19-depleted stem cell transplant. The receptor set was obtained from a boy under three years old who had a stem cell transplant for SCID, so the T cells may come from the graft donor.

This clonotype was recorded a few times. The rearrangement uses TRBV4-1 and TRBJ2-4; 9 nucleotides agree with TRBD1. The CDR3 runs 18 residues. V trimming: 1 base; J trimming: 3 bases; junction bases outside the gene matches: 10. Germline V gene sequence: CDR1 MGHRA, CDR2 YSYEKL. In DNA form, the CDR3 reads TGCGCCAGCAGCCAAGTGAGGGGACAGGGCCTAAACAAAAACATTCAGTACTTC. Its protein is CASSQVRGQGLNKNIQYF.

The rearrangement uses TRBV4-3 and TRBJ2-2; 7 bases are a match to TRBD1. CDR3 size: 15 residues. Germline lookup yields CDR1 LGHNA and CDR2 YSLEER. Trimming at V came to 6 bases and at J to 0 bases, leaving 4 bases not matched to a gene. The CDR3 DNA reads as TGCGCCAGCAGTCGAGGACAGGCGAACACCGGGGAGCTGTTTTTT. It codes for CASSRGQANTGELFF.

The gene calls are TRBV4-1 and TRBJ1-3, with D unclear. This CDR3 region has 13 residues. V was trimmed by 5 bases and J by 4 bases, leaving 9 bases between them. Germline loops: CDR1 MGHRA, CDR2 YSYEKL. The CDR3 DNA reads TGCGCCAGCAGCAAGCCGCTCGGAAACACCATATATTTT. Encoded protein: CASSKPLGNTIYF.

The rearrangement uses TRBV30 and TRBJ2-1, with 7 bases identical to TRBD1. The CDR3 is 15 residues long. V lost 1 base, J lost 8 bases, and 11 bases stayed unmatched. Germline V gene lookup returns CDR1 GTSNPN and CDR2 SVGIG (reference sequence). The CDR3 nucleotides are TGTGCCTGGAGTGGACAGGGTGGGGGTCGGGATGAGCAGTTCTTC. This codes for CAWSGQGGGRDEQFF.

The rearrangement joins TRBV27 to TRBJ2-3; D not resolved. Germline CDR1 is MNHEY and CDR2 is SMNVEV (reference sequence). The V gene lost 3 bases and the J gene lost 4 bases, with 8 bases spanning the gap. CDR3 length: 13 residues. Here the CDR3 DNA reads TGTGCCAGCAGTTTTAGCCTCGCAGATACGCAGTATTTT. Protein: CASSFSLADTQYF.

This rearrangement joins TRBV5-1 to TRBJ2-7, with D uncertain. The CDR3 is 11 residues long. V lost 0 bases and J lost 13, with 11 bases in between. Germline CDR1 SGHRS, CDR2 YFSETQ. The CDR3 DNA reads TGCGCCAGCAGCTTGGAAGAACGGAGATACTTC. It codes for CASSLEERRYF.

The DNA of the CDR3 is TGCAGTGCTAGAGACCCTCAGCGGGGGCCCACAGATACGCAGTATTTT. Its protein is CSARDPQRGPTDTQYF. V is TRBV20-1 and J is TRBJ2-3; 8 bases align to TRBD2. V shed 0 bases and J 2 bases; nucleotides not matched to a gene: 7. CDR3 length equals 16 residues. Germline V CDR1 and CDR2: DFQATT, SNEGSKA (reference sequence).

This clonotype was counted once. The chain carries TRBV12-3 or TRBV12-4 and TRBJ2-1; possibly TRBD1 or TRBD2 for D (5 bases each). The CDR3 covers 14 residues. Deletions cut 7 bases from V and 5 bases from J, with 15 bases between. The CDR3 here is CASTHGGTNNEQFF. The DNA of the CDR3 is TGTGCCAGCACCCATGGGGGAACAAACAATGAGCAGTTCTTC.

This clonotype was detected a few times. The CDR3: CASTVHRENSYGYTF. CDR3 sequence (DNA): TGTGCCAGCACCGTTCATAGGGAGAACTCCTATGGCTACACCTTC. The genes are TRBV6-1 and TRBJ1-2; no firm D call. Trimming left V 7 bases short and J 4 bases short, with 19 bases between. CDR3 length equals 15 residues. CDR1 is MNHNS, CDR2 SASEGT, per germline.

The chain recombines TRBV7-2 with TRBJ2-1; D is unclear. The V end lost 1 base, the J end lost 2 bases, and 6 bases lay between the germline ends. The V gene's germline CDR1 is SGHTA and CDR2 FQGNSA. The CDR3 runs 14 residues. The CDR3 sequence: CASSLEAPYNEQFF. In DNA, the CDR3 is TGTGCCAGCAGCTTAGAGGCCCCCTACAATGAGCAGTTCTTC.

This chain uses TRBV10-3 with TRBJ2-1, with D possibly matching TRBD2 (6 bases). Germline V gene sequence: CDR1 ENHRY, CDR2 SYGVKD. CDR3 length equals 18 residues. The germline V and J ends were trimmed by 4 bases and 1 base, with 20 bases remaining between them. The CDR3 spells CAISGSSGTATSYNEQFF. The CDR3 bases are TGTGCCATCAGTGGGTCATCCGGGACTGCAACATCCTACAATGAGCAGTTCTTC.

V usage is TRBV6-5 and J usage is TRBJ1-1; D gene ambiguous. Germline V gives CDR1 MNHEY, CDR2 SVGAGI. This CDR3 is 14 amino acids long. Trimming removed 0 bases from V and 4 bases from J, with 9 bases in between. As DNA, the CDR3 is TGTGCCAGCAGTTACTCGGGTCAGGTCACTGAAGCTTTCTTT. It specifies CASSYSGQVTEAFF.

The chain recombines TRBV15 with TRBJ2-1; weak D call: TRBD2 (6 bases). The CDR3 length is 12 residues. CDR1 is LNHNV, CDR2 YYDKDF, per germline (reference sequence). The V end lost 5 bases, the J end lost 6 bases, and 8 bases lay between the germline ends. CDR3 sequence (DNA): TGTGCCACCAGCGGGGGGATCAATGAGCAGTTCTTC. This sequence encodes CATSGGINEQFF.

This chain connects TRBV19 to TRBJ2-7, with D tentatively TRBD1 (5 bases). This CDR3 is built from 13 residues. V dropped 3 bases and J dropped 2 bases, with 8 bases sitting between them. The germline gives CDR1 LNHDA, CDR2 SQIVND (reference sequence). CDR3 sequence reads: CASSIRAPYEQYF. In nucleotides, the CDR3 is TGTGCCAGTAGTATCAGGGCCCCCTACGAGCAGTACTTC.

This clonotype has just a few counts. The chain links TRBV5-1 to TRBJ2-1; tentative D call: TRBD2 (5 bases). Trimming cost V 4 bases and J 3 bases, with 20 bases left between them. The CDR3 sequence is 17 residues long. Looked up from germline, CDR1 is SGHRS and CDR2 is YFSETQ. CDR3 protein: CASSPAGLALYYNEQFF. DNA of the CDR3: TGCGCCAGCAGCCCGGCCGGCCTAGCCCTATACTACAATGAGCAGTTCTTC.

The chain uses TRBV30 and TRBJ2-7; 7 bases are shared with TRBD1. The CDR3 length is 15 residues. J was trimmed by 9 bases and V by 8 bases; bases with no gene match: 22. Per the germline V gene, CDR1 is GTSNPN and CDR2 is SVGIG (reference sequence). The CDR3 sequence: CAGTDRLGILRGQYF. CDR3 DNA: TGTGCCGGGACAGACAGGTTAGGAATCCTACGAGGGCAGTACTTC. Supplemented by reference TRBV30 and TRBJ2-7, the full variable domain reads SQTIHQWPATLVQPVGSPLSLECTVEGTSNPNLYWYRQAAGRGLQLLFYSVGIGQISSEVPQNLSASRPQDRQFILSSKKLLLSDSGFYLCAGTDRLGILRGQYFGPGTRLTVT.

This clonotype was counted a few times. The rearrangement uses TRBV29-1 and TRBJ2-1; no clear D. CDR3 size: 13 residues. Trimming left V 0 bases short and J 4 bases short, with 7 bases between. Germline values: CDR1 SQVTM, CDR2 ANQGSEA. The CDR3 protein is CSVEEWAYNEQFF. Written as DNA, the CDR3 is TGCAGCGTTGAAGAATGGGCTTACAATGAGCAGTTCTTC.

This clonotype was counted a few times. The J gene is TRBJ2-5, the V gene TRBV29-1; perhaps TRBD2 as D (6 bases). Germline V gene sequence: CDR1 SQVTM, CDR2 ANQGSEA. V lost 5 bases and J 2 bases, leaving 18 bases between the germline ends. CDR3 length equals 15 residues. The CDR3 loop reads CSVYRDWRIQETQYF. The CDR3, as DNA: TGCAGCGTTTACCGGGACTGGAGGATTCAAGAGACCCAGTACTTC.

The V and J genes are TRBV20-1 and TRBJ2-2; D possibly corresponds to TRBD2 (5 bases). V was shortened by 0 bases and J by 2 bases, with 16 bases between the two germline ends. There are 17 residues in the CDR3. Germline V gives CDR1 DFQATT, CDR2 SNEGSKA (reference sequence). CDR3 sequence (DNA): TGCAGTGCTAGAGACCGTGGACGGGGATCAAACACCGGGGAGCTGTTTTTT. Translated, it gives CSARDRGRGSNTGELFF.

This clonotype was detected a few times. The DNA for the CDR3 is TGTGCCGGGGAAGACAGCGCCTACGAGCAGTACTTC. Translated: CAGEDSAYEQYF. The genes are TRBV6-1 and TRBJ2-7; a possible D gene is TRBD1 (5 bases). V was clipped by 11 bases and J by 2 bases, with 13 bases between them. Germline V CDR1 and CDR2: MNHNS, SASEGT. CDR3 length equals 12 residues.

This clonotype was counted between two and nine times. The genes are TRBV6-1 and TRBJ1-1, with a possible D match to TRBD1 (5 bases). Between the trimmed V and J ends, which lost 7 bases and 0 bases, there was a span of 12 bases. Germline V gene data show CDR1 as MNHNS and CDR2 as SASEGT. CDR3 size: 14 residues. CDR3 sequence (DNA): TGTGCCAGCACCGGGGGATATTTGAACACTGAAGCTTTCTTT. It specifies CASTGGYLNTEAFF.

The rearrangement links TRBV3-1 to TRBJ2-3; TRBD2 matches at 12 bases. The ends lost 7 bases at V and 6 bases at J; junction bases unmatched: 5. The CDR3 runs 14 residues. Per germline, CDR1 LGHDT and CDR2 YNNKEL (reference sequence). The CDR3 protein is CASTTSGGKDTQYF. In DNA form, the CDR3 reads TGTGCCAGCACCACTAGCGGGGGGAAGGATACGCAGTATTTT.

There are many counts of this clonotype. The V call is TRBV12-3 or TRBV12-4, the J call TRBJ2-7; D might be TRBD1 or TRBD2, each matching 5 bases. The germline V and J ends were trimmed by 4 bases and 6 bases, with 13 bases remaining between them. The CDR3 runs to 13 residues. For the CDR3, the DNA is TGTGCCAGCAGTTCCGGGACCCTTCTCGAGCAGTACTTC. Encoded protein: CASSSGTLLEQYF.